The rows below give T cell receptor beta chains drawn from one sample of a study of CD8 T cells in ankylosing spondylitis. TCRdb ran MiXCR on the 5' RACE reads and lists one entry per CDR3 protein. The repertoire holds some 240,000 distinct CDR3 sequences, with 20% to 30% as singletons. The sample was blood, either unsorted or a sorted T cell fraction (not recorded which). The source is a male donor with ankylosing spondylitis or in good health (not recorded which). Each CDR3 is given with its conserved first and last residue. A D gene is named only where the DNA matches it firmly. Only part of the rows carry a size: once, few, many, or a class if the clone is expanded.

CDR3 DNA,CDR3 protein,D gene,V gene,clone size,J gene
TGTGCCAGCAGCTTTGGGACAGGGGCCACCGGGGAGCTGTTTTTT,CASSFGTGATGELFF,TRBD1,TRBV5-6,.,TRBJ2-2
TGCGCCAGCAGCTTAGGAAACAATGAGCAGTTCTTC,CASSLGNNEQFF,.,TRBV5-1,many,TRBJ2-1
TGCAGCATCATGACAGGCACAGATACGCAGTATTTT,CSIMTGTDTQYF,.,TRBV29-1,many,TRBJ2-3
TGTGCCAGCAGTCGGACCCCCTTCTACGAGCAGTACTTC,CASSRTPFYEQYF,.,TRBV12-3/TRBV12-4,.,TRBJ2-7
TGTGCCAGCAGCACACGGGGTGCTGCGCAGTTCTTC,CASSTRGAAQFF,.,TRBV7-9,few,TRBJ2-1
TGTGCCAGCGGCGCGACTCAGCCCTACAATGAGCAGTTCTTC,CASGATQPYNEQFF,.,TRBV12-3/TRBV12-4,many,TRBJ2-1
TGCAGTGCTAGAGAGGTGACTAATGAAAAACTGTTTTTT,CSAREVTNEKLFF,.,TRBV20-1,.,TRBJ1-4
TGTGCCAGCTCATCCATGGAAAAGGAGCAGTTCTTC,CASSSMEKEQFF,.,TRBV18,.,TRBJ2-1
TGCGCCAGCAGCCGGGACAGTGGTAACGGCAATCAGCCCCAGCATTTT,CASSRDSGNGNQPQHF,TRBD1,TRBV5-1,many,TRBJ1-5
TGTGCCAGTGATCGAGGGACCTACAATGAGCAGTTCTTC,CASDRGTYNEQFF,.,TRBV7-9,few,TRBJ2-1
TGTGCCATCAGGGGGGACAGGGACACTGAAGCTTTCTTT,CAIRGDRDTEAFF,TRBD1,TRBV10-3,.,TRBJ1-1
TGTGCCAGCAGTTTCTGGCAGCTTAATTCACCCCTCCACTTT,CASSFWQLNSPLHF,.,TRBV12-3/TRBV12-4,many,TRBJ1-6
TGCGCCAGCAGCCCGGATGTTGACTGGTACACAGATACGCAGTATTTT,CASSPDVDWYTDTQYF,.,TRBV5-1,.,TRBJ2-3
TGCCGAGTTCTGACCCCGTACAATGAGCAGTTCTTC,CRVLTPYNEQFF,.,TRBV20-1,few,TRBJ2-1